This T cell receptor (beta chain) emerged from a study of tumor-infiltrating lymphocytes in oesophageal squamous cell carcinoma. Germline V CDR1 and CDR2: SGHVS, FNYEAQ. The CDR3 contains 14 residues. With 2 bases removed from V and 1 base from J, the gap between germline ends came to 5 bases. TCRdb itself ran the PCR reads through MiXCR, one entry per CDR3 protein. Here the sample spans just under 20,000 distinct CDR3 sequences, approximately 40% being singletons. The sequenced sample was normal esophageal tissue next to the tumor. V and J are TRBV7-6 and TRBJ2-2; D remains ambiguous. This TCR was recovered from a male donor with esophageal squamous cell carcinoma. The CDR3 is CASSLPGNTGELFF. CDR3 DNA sequence: TGTGCCAGCAGCTTACCAGGGAACACCGGGGAGCTGTTTTTT. The full variable domain, in which reference TRBV7-6 and TRBJ2-2 provide the parts outside the CDR3, is GAGVSQSPRYKVTKRGQDVALRCDPISGHVSLYWYRQALGQGPEFLTYFNYEAQQDKSGLPNDRFSAERPEGSISTLTIQRTEQRDSAMYRCASSLPGNTGELFFGEGSRLTVL.